The rows below give T cell receptor beta chains drawn from one sample of a study of OX40 agonist ivuxolimab in advanced cancers. Here immunoSEQ multiplex PCR was the method, and the copy in TCRdb shows in-frame clones only, minus some. The sample holds fewer than 75,000 clones, about 89% seen once. The input for sequencing was CD4+ or CD8+ T cells sorted from blood, taken in a trial of the OX40 agonist ivuxolimab. The receptors derive from an adult with an advanced solid tumor such as melanoma, head and neck, liver or kidney cancer. Each CDR3 is given with its conserved first and last residue. D genes are given only for firm matches. Size is stated for part of the rows, as once, few or many counts, or as a class when the clone is expanded.

size,D,J,V,CDR3,DNA
few,-,TRBJ1-1,TRBV30,CAWKLGTTEAFF,TGTGCCTGGAAGTTGGGGACCACTGAAGCTTTCTTT
once,-,TRBJ1-4,TRBV19,CASSNTRGEKLFF,TGTGCCAGTAGTAACACCAGGGGCGAAAAACTGTTTTTT
-,TRBD2,TRBJ2-3,TRBV2,CASSEGGLAGANTDTQYF,TGTGCCAGCAGTGAAGGGGGACTAGCGGGGGCCAACACAGATACGCAGTATTTT
-,TRBD2,TRBJ2-1,TRBV2,CASQTWTSGRREQFF,TGTGCCAGCCAGACATGGACTAGCGGGAGGCGTGAGCAGTTCTTC
once,-,TRBJ2-2,TRBV21-1,CASSKGGIWTGELFF,TGTGCCAGCAGCAAGGGGGGTATCTGGACCGGGGAGCTGTTTTTT
-,-,TRBJ1-6,TRBV6-5,CASSRALVYSPLHF,TGTGCCAGCAGTCGGGCCCTGGTTTATTCACCCCTCCACTTT
-,-,TRBJ2-5,TRBV2,CASNTGETQYF,TGTGCCAGCAATACCGGGGAGACCCAGTACTTC
-,-,TRBJ1-2,TRBV6-5,CASSPTGRLYGYTF,TGTGCCAGCAGCCCTACGGGACGGCTCTATGGCTACACCTTC
once,-,TRBJ1-2,TRBV30,CAWRREYYGYTF,TGTGCCTGGAGAAGGGAGTACTATGGCTACACCTTC
-,TRBD2,TRBJ2-1,TRBV6-1,CASSEMLAGVGYNEQFF,TGTGCCAGCAGTGAAATGCTAGCGGGGGTGGGCTACAATGAGCAGTTCTTC
-,TRBD1,TRBJ1-5,TRBV6-1,CASRDRGLKEPQHF,TGTGCCAGCAGGGACAGGGGTCTCAAGGAACCCCAGCATTTT
-,-,TRBJ1-2,TRBV5-6,CASSFDYGYTF,TGTGCCAGCAGCTTTGACTATGGCTACACCTTC
-,-,TRBJ2-3,TRBV7-2,CASSLDLRTDTQYF,TGTGCCAGCAGCTTGGACTTACGCACAGATACGCAGTATTTT
-,-,TRBJ1-6,TRBV30,CAWSAGRADYSPLHF,TGTGCCTGGAGTGCGGGGAGGGCGGATTATTCACCCCTCCACTTT
-,TRBD1,TRBJ2-3,TRBV27,CASSFHRGADTQYF,TGTGCCAGCAGTTTTCACAGGGGGGCAGATACGCAGTATTTT
-,-,TRBJ2-2,TRBV7-9,CASSLRGPNTGELFF,TGTGCCAGCAGCTTAAGAGGGCCGAACACCGGGGAGCTGTTTTTT
-,-,TRBJ2-4,TRBV5-1,CASSLGGLAKNIQYF,TGCGCCAGCAGCTTGGGGGGGCTAGCCAAAAACATTCAGTACTTC
-,TRBD1,TRBJ2-3,TRBV6-6,CASRATGYPLDTQYF,TGTGCCAGCAGAGCGACAGGGTATCCCCTGGATACGCAGTATTTT
few,TRBD1,TRBJ1-6,TRBV19,CASRVRDRISPLHF,TGTGCCAGTAGAGTGCGGGACAGAATTTCACCCCTCCACTTT
-,-,TRBJ1-6,TRBV7-2,CASSLYGGLRSYNSPLHF,TGTGCCAGCAGCTTATACGGGGGACTGCGGTCCTATAATTCACCCCTCCACTTT
-,-,TRBJ1-2,TRBV2,CASRLGEDGYTF,TGTGCCAGCAGGCTGGGGGAGGATGGCTACACCTTC
-,-,TRBJ1-5,TRBV6-1,CASSVSHNQPQHF,TGTGCCAGCAGTGTCAGTCACAATCAGCCCCAGCATTTT
-,-,TRBJ2-2,TRBV7-3,CASSSPNTGELFF,TGTGCCAGCAGCTCGCCTAACACCGGGGAGCTGTTTTTT